These 30 T cell receptor beta chains originate from one sample sequenced in a study of metastatic and nonmetastatic thyroid tumors. Patients were all untreated before their thyroid surgery. TCRdb reanalyzed the PCR reads via MiXCR. This sample has 25,000 to 30,000 clones, with 20% to 25% found just once. The specimen sequenced was blood. The receptors shown here come from a female donor with papillary thyroid cancer or a benign thyroid nodule (not recorded which). Some clones in this sample may be carry-over from other donors' samples.

This chain connects TRBV28 to TRBJ2-1; D remains unclear. V was trimmed by 5 bases and J by 7 bases, leaving 18 bases between them. The CDR3 has 15 amino acids. Germline V gives CDR1 MDHEN, CDR2 SYDVKM. In DNA form, the CDR3 reads TGTGCCAGCAGTCTGTTGTGGAGCCGTAGGAATGAGCAGTTCTTC. Translated, it gives CASSLLWSRRNEQFF.

This clone was detected a few times. This chain uses TRBV30 with TRBJ1-1; D unclear. CDR1 and CDR2 from the germline V gene are GTSNPN and SVGIG (reference sequence). The V and J ends lost 7 bases and 5 bases respectively, with 17 bases between them. CDR3 length: 13 residues. In DNA, the CDR3 is TGTGCCTCGAGGGATAAGGGTTGGACTGAAGCTTTCTTT. It is translated as CASRDKGWTEAFF.

The chain couples TRBV6-1 to TRBJ2-5, with no clear D. CDR3 length: 15 residues. Germline CDR1 reads MNHNS; CDR2 reads SASEGT. V dropped 6 bases and J dropped 3 bases, with 17 bases sitting between them. The DNA for the CDR3 is TGTGCCAGCAGCCCGTCGGTCCGCCTTGAAGAGACCCAGTACTTC. Translating gives CASSPSVRLEETQYF.

The chain employs TRBV6-1 and TRBJ2-5, with 8 nucleotides matching TRBD2. The germline V gene encodes CDR1 MNHNS and CDR2 SASEGT. This CDR3 spans 18 amino acids. V shed 6 bases and J 5 bases; nucleotides not matched to a gene: 20. The CDR3 DNA reads as TGTGCCAGCAGCCGAGACGAAAGCTACCGGGAGGGCTGGGAGACCCAGTACTTC. This translates into CASSRDESYREGWETQYF.

The chain uses TRBV20-1 and TRBJ1-2; TRBD1 is a possible D gene (6 bases). The CDR3 runs to 14 residues. Germline assignment: CDR1 DFQATT and CDR2 SNEGSKA (reference sequence). With 3 bases removed from V and 4 bases from J, the gap between germline ends came to 15 bases. The CDR3 bases are TGCAGTGCTAGGACAGGAAAGGGCATCTATGGCTACACCTTC. This codes for CSARTGKGIYGYTF.

The chain uses TRBV25-1 and TRBJ2-7; 11 bases are a match to TRBD2. V shed 6 bases and J 0 bases; nucleotides not matched to a gene: 4. Germline V gene lookup returns CDR1 MGHDK and CDR2 SYGVNS. The CDR3 runs 15 residues. The CDR3 coding sequence is TGTGCCAGCAGCCGGGGACTAGCGGTCTCCTACGAGCAGTACTTC. As protein: CASSRGLAVSYEQYF.

This chain joins TRBV6-1 and TRBJ2-7; D is ambiguous. The CDR3 is 12 amino acids. The germline V gene encodes CDR1 MNHNS and CDR2 SASEGT. The germline V and J ends were trimmed by 2 bases and 3 bases, with 5 bases remaining between them. The CDR3 nucleotides are TGTGCCAGCAGTGAAACAATCTACGAGCAGTACTTC. Protein sequence: CASSETIYEQYF.

In its sample, this clone was seen a few times. The junction departs from germline at one end; a sequencing error may be responsible. The chain couples TRBV6-1 to TRBJ1-2; D not certain. CDR1 is MNHNS and CDR2 is SASEGT in the germline V gene. There are 14 residues in the CDR3. In DNA, the CDR3 is TGTTCCAGCACGTCAAGCGGCACTAACTATGGCTACACCTTC. This translates into CSSTSSGTNYGYTF.

Ten or more counts support this clone. This chain joins TRBV28 and TRBJ2-1; possibly TRBD2 for D (5 bases). Trimming took off 5 bases at V and 5 bases at J, with 19 bases between the two ends. Germline V gene data show CDR1 as MDHEN and CDR2 as SYDVKM. This CDR3 region has 16 residues. The CDR3 coding sequence is TGTGCCAGCAGTCTCTTCCGGCCGGGATCACACAATGAGCAGTTCTTC. Translating gives CASSLFRPGSHNEQFF.

This clone rates as medium-sized (0.01 to 0.1%). The chain has TRBV12-3 or TRBV12-4 and TRBJ1-2; D perhaps matches TRBD1 (6 bases). The length of the CDR3 is 11 residues. V lost 8 bases, J lost 2 bases, and 6 bases lay in between. In DNA, the CDR3 is TGTGCCAGCGGGACAAACTATGGCTACACCTTC. It specifies CASGTNYGYTF.

The chain carries TRBV3-1 and TRBJ1-2; D is uncertain. V was trimmed by 4 bases and J by 6 bases, leaving 18 bases between them. Per germline, CDR1 LGHDT and CDR2 YNNKEL (reference sequence). The CDR3 contains 15 residues. Here the CDR3 reads CASSLASLNSHGYTF. CDR3 nucleotides: TGTGCCAGCAGCCTTGCATCTTTAAATTCGCATGGCTACACCTTC.

The chain couples TRBV28 to TRBJ1-4; 8 nucleotides match TRBD1. The germline V gene has CDR1 MDHEN and CDR2 SYDVKM. Trimming at V came to 8 bases and at J to 8 bases, leaving 4 bases not matched to a gene. The CDR3 runs 12 residues. The CDR3 bases are TGTGCCAGCCGGGACAGGAGCGAAAAACTGTTTTTT. Translation: CASRDRSEKLFF. The complete variable domain, with remaining parts taken from reference TRBV28 and TRBJ1-4, reads DVKVTQSSRYLVKRTGEKVFLECVQDMDHENMFWYRQDPGLGLRLIYFSYDVKMKEKGDIPEGYSVSREKKERFSLILESASTNQTSMYLCASRDRSEKLFFGSGTQLSVL.

This clone was seen a few times. The chain uses TRBV12-5 and TRBJ2-3; 7 nucleotides line up with TRBD2. CDR1 and CDR2 from the germline V gene are LGHNT and FRNRAP. The CDR3 extends over 17 amino acids. V lost 4 bases to trimming and J lost 5 bases; unmatched junction nucleotides: 15. The CDR3 sequence is CASGSIILATGGDTQYF. The CDR3 nucleotides are TGTGCTAGTGGTTCGATCATACTAGCTACGGGGGGAGATACGCAGTATTTT.

This clone was seen more than once but under ten times. The chain carries TRBV28 and TRBJ1-6, with D possibly TRBD1 on 5 matching bases. CDR3 length: 16 residues. Per the germline V gene, CDR1 is MDHEN and CDR2 is SYDVKM. Trimming took 5 bases from V and 6 from J, leaving 17 bases between them. The chain's CDR3 is CASSTRVSTSNSPLHF. The CDR3 DNA reads TGTGCCAGCAGTACCAGGGTATCTACTTCTAATTCACCCCTCCACTTT.

Comment on this clone: A clone one base away is much larger, so this may be a read error. Other DNA sequences within the sample encode an identical CDR3. The chain joins TRBV7-6 to TRBJ2-2; D is unclear. CDR1 SGHVS and CDR2 FNYEAQ come from the germline V gene. This CDR3 has 15 residues. The CDR3 protein is CASSLARASTGELFF. In DNA, the CDR3 is TGTGCCAGCAGCTTAGCCCGAGCATCCACCGGTGAGCTGTTTTTT. Based on the CDR3 plus reference TRBV7-6 and TRBJ2-2, the full variable domain is GAGVSQSPRYKVTKRGQDVALRCDPISGHVSLYWYRQALGQGPEFLTYFNYEAQQDKSGLPNDRFSAERPEGSISTLTIQRTEQRDSAMYRCASSLARASTGELFFGEGSRLTVL.

About this clone itself: Its ends do not fully match the called genes, so a read error is possible. The rearrangement joins TRBV12-3 or TRBV12-4 to TRBJ2-2; perhaps TRBD1 as D (7 bases). This CDR3 contains 16 residues. The CDR3 region is CASSIRTGGNTGELSF. The CDR3 region has the DNA TGTGCCAGCAGTATCAGGACAGGCGGGAACACCGGGGAGCTGTCTTTT.

Details on this clone: Because the CDR3 is missing its conserved closing phenylalanine or tryptophan, this is likely a read error. It is unclear where the CDR3 begins or ends on the DNA, so no DNA is shown, and the CDR3 is as TCRdb lists it. The J gene is TRBJ1-2, the V gene TRBV6-1; the table's D call, TRBD1, has no DNA check behind it. The CDR3 sequence runs 11 residues, both termini included. Germline assignment: CDR1 MNHNS and CDR2 SASEGT. CDR3 loop: CAIKGAYGYTL.

V gene TRBV5-4 combines with J gene TRBJ1-1; perhaps TRBD1 as D (5 bases). V was pared by 4 bases and J by 1 base, with 14 bases between. Germline V gene lookup returns CDR1 SGHNT and CDR2 YYREEE (reference sequence). The length of the CDR3 is 15 residues. The CDR3 nucleotides are TGTGCCAGCAGCCCTCCCGGGGGGGGGAACACTGAAGCTTTCTTT. Protein product: CASSPPGGGNTEAFF.

The J gene is TRBJ1-1, the V gene TRBV5-1; TRBD1 aligns across 12 bases. The CDR3 has 15 residues. The V gene's germline CDR1 is SGHRS and CDR2 YFSETQ. V shed 0 bases and J 5 bases; nucleotides not matched to a gene: 2. This chain's CDR3 is CASSLGDRGLTEAFF. The CDR3 bases are TGCGCCAGCAGCTTGGGGGACAGGGGGCTAACTGAAGCTTTCTTT.

Only one count was recorded for this clone. V usage is TRBV11-2 and J usage is TRBJ1-5; TRBD1 matches 12 bases. V lost 4 bases, J lost 6 bases, and 7 bases stayed unmatched. This CDR3 is 16 amino acids long. Germline V gives CDR1 SGHAT, CDR2 FQNNGV. CDR3 sequence reads: CASSSKGQGAGQPQHF. The CDR3 DNA reads as TGTGCCAGCAGCTCGAAGGGACAGGGGGCTGGTCAGCCCCAGCATTTT.

The chain employs TRBV20-1 and TRBJ2-1; D gene unclear. The CDR3 extends over 15 amino acids. V was shortened by 4 bases and J by 8 bases, with 21 bases between the two germline ends. Looked up from germline, CDR1 is DFQATT and CDR2 is SNEGSKA (reference sequence). The CDR3 DNA follows: TGCAGTGCTACACTCTGGGGTATATCCGCCCATGAGCAGTTCTTC. Translation: CSATLWGISAHEQFF.

This clone was counted at least ten times. The chain combines TRBV3-1 with TRBJ2-7, with TRBD2 matching over 13 bases. V dropped 1 base and J dropped 6; count of bases not matched to a gene: 9. The CDR3 consists of 17 residues. Looked up from germline, CDR1 is LGHDT and CDR2 is YNNKEL (reference sequence). The CDR3 reads CASSQGTTSGRAREQYF. In nucleotides, the CDR3 is TGTGCCAGCAGCCAAGGTACTACTAGCGGGAGGGCACGCGAGCAGTACTTC.

V usage is TRBV20-1 and J usage is TRBJ2-5; 7 positions match TRBD2. Germline values: CDR1 DFQATT, CDR2 SNEGSKA (reference sequence). CDR3 size: 16 residues. V gave up 1 base and J gave up 5 bases; unmatched junction bases: 13. CDR3 coding DNA: TGCAGTGCTAGAGTGGGGAGCGGAGCCGGGGGGGAGACCCAGTACTTC. Residues: CSARVGSGAGGETQYF.

This clone appeared a few times. A read error may account for a junction end that differs from germline. This chain joins TRBV6-4 and TRBJ2-6; D is possibly TRBD1 (5 bases). CDR1 is MRHNA and CDR2 is SNTAGT in the germline V gene. CDR3 size: 14 residues. The CDR3 region is CASSHNSGANVLTF. The CDR3 nucleotides read TGTGCCAGCAGTCACAACTCTGGGGCCAACGTCCTTACTTTC.

This clone appeared many times. This chain links TRBV12-3 or TRBV12-4 with TRBJ2-4; 9 positions agree with TRBD2. V was pared by 3 bases and J by 1 base, with 7 bases of the junction left unmatched. This CDR3 is built from 17 residues. CDR3 nucleotides: TGTGCCAGCAGTTTTCTAGCGGGAATATGGGCCAAAAACATTCAGTACTTC. The encoded protein is CASSFLAGIWAKNIQYF.

This clone was observed at least ten times. The chain carries TRBV19 and TRBJ1-5; 7 bases agree with TRBD1. The CDR3 extends over 15 amino acids. Germline V CDR1 and CDR2: LNHDA, SQIVND (reference sequence). Trimming at V came to 2 bases and at J to 3 bases, leaving 4 bases not matched to a gene. The DNA of the CDR3 is TGTGCCAGTAGTATACCCGGACAGGTCAATCAGCCCCAGCATTTT. It codes for CASSIPGQVNQPQHF.

This clone rates as medium-sized. The chain is built from TRBV6-2 or TRBV6-3 and TRBJ2-7; D unresolved. V shed 0 bases and J shed 6 bases, with 15 bases lying between them. Per the germline V gene, CDR1 is MNHEY and CDR2 is SVGEGT. CDR3 length: 15 amino acids. CDR3 loop: CASSYSIGSPAEQYF. The CDR3 DNA reads as TGTGCCAGCAGTTACTCGATTGGCTCCCCCGCCGAGCAGTACTTC.

This clone was seen just once. V and J are TRBV20-1 and TRBJ2-7, with 8 positions matching TRBD1. The V and J ends lost 4 bases and 2 bases, in that order; junction bases with no gene match: 7. The CDR3 runs 14 residues. From germline, CDR1 is DFQATT and CDR2 SNEGSKA (reference sequence). The CDR3 spells CSAISTGQAYEQYF. In DNA, the CDR3 is TGCAGTGCTATAAGCACGGGACAGGCCTACGAGCAGTACTTC.

By proportion, this clone is medium-sized. The chain employs TRBV9 and TRBJ1-6, with D uncertain. CDR1 is SGDLS, CDR2 YYNGEE, per germline. Trimming removed 2 bases at V and 0 bases at J, with 6 bases between. The CDR3 extends over 15 amino acids. The CDR3 region has the DNA TGTGCCAGCAGCGTTGAGAGCTCCTATAATTCACCCCTCCACTTT. Translation: CASSVESSYNSPLHF.

The chain joins TRBV9 to TRBJ2-1; 10 bases map to TRBD2. Trimming took 3 bases from V and 4 from J; bases not matched to a gene: 7. This CDR3 comprises 16 residues. Germline V gene sequence: CDR1 SGDLS, CDR2 YYNGEE. CDR3 loop: CASSEGAGGMYNEQFF. The CDR3 DNA sequence: TGTGCCAGCAGCGAAGGAGCGGGAGGGATGTACAATGAGCAGTTCTTC.